This T cell receptor beta chain was obtained from a study of blood T cell repertoires in COVID-19. Overall study context: Acute-phase and convalescent COVID-19 samples originated in the United States, Italy and Spain. PBMCs, B-cell-depleted T cells, or T cells were the source of the cDNA or gDNA that made up the material.

Germline lookup yields CDR1 KGHDR and CDR2 SFDVKD. CDR3 length equals 17 residues. Trimming cost V 1 base and J 0 bases, with 12 bases left between them. Clones were read by immunoSEQ multiplex PCR, and TCRdb kept only the in-frame ones, dropping some. This sample has 250,000 to 300,000 clones, with 80% to 90% found just once. This clone was seen only a few times. Sequencing used peripheral blood. This sequence originates from a woman between 40 and 55 years old with acute or convalescent COVID-19. The V gene is TRBV24-1, the J gene TRBJ1-3; D is undetermined. The CDR3: CATSDFCGPYSGNTIYF. The CDR3 region has the DNA TGTGCCACCAGTGATTTTTGCGGGCCCTACTCTGGAAACACCATATATTTT.